This TCR beta chain was captured by sequencing in a study of cytomegalovirus exposure and HLA in healthy donors. The study, taken as a whole, reports: In a later analysis, the majority of CMV-associated beta chains seemingly showed HLA restriction. Cytomegalovirus-associated status was assigned to some 160 TCR beta chains. Later, an analysis showed that TCR beta chains associated with HLA were more clonally expanded than others that were equally common.

Germline V gene sequence: CDR1 MGHRA, CDR2 YSYEKL. The CDR3 is made up of 16 amino acids. V was trimmed by 1 base and J by 2 bases, leaving 12 bases between them. PCR was performed using 60 Vbeta and 13 Jbeta primers. Only in-frame clones appear in the TCRdb table, and some are missing; sequencing was by immunoSEQ multiplex PCR. This sample has a few hundred thousand clones; approximately 80% occur once, and the top ten carry 0.3% to 0.35%. Donors sampled were nominally healthy, though unrecorded immune exposures were likely. On this clone itself: The target antigen is unknown.

This clonotype was sampled from a girl aged 2 to 10 in good health and CMV-seronegative. This chain connects TRBV4-1 to TRBJ1-5, with TRBD1 as a possible D gene (5 bases). The sample comprised PBMCs. The CDR3 reads CASSQVTQGGNQPQHF. In nucleotides, the CDR3 is TGCGCCAGCAGCCAAGTAACCCAGGGCGGCAATCAGCCCCAGCATTTT.